The entry below describes one T cell receptor (beta chain). Libraries were prepared by immunoSEQ multiplex PCR; TCRdb keeps only in-frame clonotypes and omits some of them. The top ten clones hold over 0.75% of a sample with fewer than 250,000 clones, approximately 90% of them seen once. The study drew participants aged about 18 to 89 years from roughly 25 US areas. The sample is drawn from a study of blood T cell repertoires in COVID-19. At the level of the study: Nucleic acid was either cDNA or gDNA, and it came from T cells, B-cell-depleted T cells, or PBMCs.

There are 13 residues in the CDR3. The V end was cut by 7 bases, the J end by 4 bases, with 11 bases between. This TCR derives from a man aged 45-65 years who had been exposed to COVID-19. The chain is built from TRBV12-3 or TRBV12-4 and TRBJ1-5, with D perhaps matching TRBD1 (6 bases). The specimen was PBMCs or T cells enriched from blood (not recorded which). In nucleotides, the CDR3 is TGTGCCAGCACCACAGGGATGAATCAGCCCCAGCATTTT. The encoded protein is CASTTGMNQPQHF.